These 29 T cell receptor beta chains were all obtained from the same sample, sequenced in a study of blood T cells in healthy people across ages. Primed by a sample-barcoded 5' primer and a J-beta primer mix, a second PCR proceeded for about 6 to 12 cycles. TCRdb processed the 5' RACE reads anew with MiXCR; each CDR3 protein has one entry. Of 790,000 or so distinct CDR3 sequences listed, 46% are singletons. The sequenced sample was blood. Receptors originate from an elderly man in good health.

The chain couples TRBV9 to TRBJ1-1; 7 nucleotides line up with TRBD1. From germline, CDR1 is SGDLS and CDR2 YYNGEE. With V trimmed by 4 bases and J by 0 bases, 6 bases remained unmatched. The CDR3 is 15 residues long. The CDR3 DNA is TGTGCCAGCAGCCCTACAGGGGTTCTGAACACTGAAGCTTTCTTT. Amino acid sequence: CASSPTGVLNTEAFF.

This clonotype was recorded a few times. The chain links TRBV5-6 to TRBJ2-7; D tentatively fits TRBD1 or TRBD2 (5 bases each). The DNA matches TRBJ2-5 better at its end, which makes the J call doubtful. The CDR3 loop spans 15 amino acids. Germline lookup yields CDR1 SGHDT and CDR2 YYEEEE. The CDR3 DNA reads as TGTGCCAGCAGCAGCCCCATGAGGGATGGGGGGACCCAGTACTTC. This gives the protein CASSSPMRDGGTQYF.

As regards this clonotype: Relative to the germline gene, one junction end is altered; a read error may explain this. The DNA of the CDR3 is TGTGCCGCCAGCAGAGATCTAGCGGTCAATGAGCAGTTCTTC. Amino acids: CAASRDLAVNEQFF. The J gene is TRBJ2-1, the V gene TRBV15; 7 bases line up with TRBD2. In germline, CDR1 is LNHNV, CDR2 YYDKDF (reference sequence). The CDR3 contains 14 residues.

The chain uses TRBV29-1 and TRBJ1-2; D gene ambiguous. V dropped 7 bases and J dropped 6 bases, with 21 bases sitting between them. The CDR3 has 14 residues. Germline V gene data show CDR1 as SQVTM and CDR2 as ANQGSEA. In DNA form, the CDR3 reads TGCAGCGCACCTAGAGGGTTTGTATCGGATGGCTACACCTTC. It specifies CSAPRGFVSDGYTF. Full variable domain (remainder filled in from reference TRBV29-1 and TRBJ1-2): SAVISQKPSRDICQRGTSLTIQCQVDSQVTMMFWYRQQPGQSLTLIATANQGSEATYESGFVIDKFPISRPNLTFSTLTVSNMSPEDSSIYLCSAPRGFVSDGYTFGSGTRLTVV.

This clonotype occurred many times. The DNA for the CDR3 is TGTGCCAGCAGCTTCGGGGGAGTCACCTACGAGCAGTACTTC. This sequence encodes CASSFGGVTYEQYF. The J gene is TRBJ2-7, the V gene TRBV7-9; maybe TRBD2 (6 bases). V lost 3 bases to trimming and J lost 2 bases, with 11 bases between them. CDR1 is SEHNR, CDR2 FQNEAQ, per germline (reference sequence). The CDR3 covers 14 residues.

The chain links TRBV18 to TRBJ1-2, with D perhaps matching TRBD1 (5 bases). The length of the CDR3 is 15 residues. CDR1 and CDR2 from the germline V gene are KGHSH and LQKENI. Trimming removed 6 bases from V and 0 bases from J, with 14 bases in between. CDR3 loop: CASSHDRLANYGYTF. The CDR3 DNA is TGTGCCAGCTCGCACGACAGATTAGCTAACTATGGCTACACCTTC.

The chain combines TRBV20-1 with TRBJ2-1; the D gene is possibly TRBD2 (5 bases). Germline CDR1 DFQATT, CDR2 SNEGSKA (reference sequence). The V end was cut by 3 bases, the J end by 4 bases, with 22 bases between. The CDR3 runs 17 residues. This chain's CDR3 is CSARPLRETASYNEQFF. Written as DNA, the CDR3 is TGCAGTGCTAGGCCCCTAAGGGAGACTGCTTCATACAATGAGCAGTTCTTC.

The V gene is TRBV12-3 or TRBV12-4, the J gene TRBJ2-3; 11 bases agree with TRBD2. The CDR3 covers 19 residues. Trimming removed 4 bases from V and 13 bases from J; junction bases left unmatched: 25. The CDR3 sequence: CASSSARLLAGVRPDMEYF. The CDR3 coding sequence is TGTGCCAGCAGTTCCGCGAGACTACTAGCGGGAGTTCGGCCAGATATGGAGTATTTT.

The V call is TRBV29-1, the J call TRBJ2-7; 10 nucleotides match TRBD2. This CDR3 comprises 18 residues. V lost 1 base and J lost 0; bases outside the gene matches: 12. The germline gives CDR1 SQVTM, CDR2 ANQGSEA. The CDR3 spells CSVEGGLAGEGGSYEQYF. In DNA, the CDR3 is TGCAGCGTTGAAGGGGGGCTAGCGGGAGAGGGGGGCTCCTACGAGCAGTACTTC.

This clonotype was seen a few times. This chain joins TRBV20-1 and TRBJ2-1, with 7 bases fitting TRBD2. Germline CDR1 and CDR2: DFQATT and SNEGSKA (reference sequence). The CDR3 has 15 residues. Losses at the gene ends were 1 base for V and 3 bases for J; bases not matched to a gene: 6. CDR3 protein: CSARGPGGYYNEQFF. The CDR3 bases are TGCAGTGCTAGAGGCCCCGGGGGGTACTACAATGAGCAGTTCTTC.

This clonotype came up a few times. This rearrangement joins TRBV12-3 or TRBV12-4 to TRBJ1-6; D may be TRBD1 (5 bases). The V gene lost 4 bases and the J gene lost 7 bases, with 20 bases spanning the gap. The CDR3 has 17 residues. The CDR3 reads CASSYARGGQENSPLHF. CDR3 nucleotide sequence: TGTGCCAGCAGTTACGCCAGAGGAGGACAAGAGAATTCACCCCTCCACTTT.

The J gene is TRBJ2-1, the V gene TRBV7-3, with 14 bases matching TRBD2. Trimming at V came to 5 bases and at J to 8 bases, leaving 8 bases not matched to a gene. Germline V gene lookup returns CDR1 SGHTA and CDR2 FQGTGA. This CDR3 spans 16 amino acids. As DNA, the CDR3 is TGTGCCAGCAGCACAACCGGGACTAGCGGGAGTTATGAGCAGTTCTTC. This sequence encodes CASSTTGTSGSYEQFF.

J is TRBJ2-5 and V is TRBV7-8; D is ambiguous. Germline V gene data show CDR1 as SGHVS and CDR2 as FQNEAQ. The CDR3 runs to 14 residues. Trimming stripped 4 bases from V and 5 bases from J, with 14 bases between. CDR3 DNA sequence: TGTGCCAGCAGCTCAGAATTAAGGGTTGAGACCCAGTACTTC. It encodes CASSSELRVETQYF.

V usage is TRBV20-1 and J usage is TRBJ1-2, with D possibly matching TRBD1 (5 bases). The CDR3 sequence is 13 residues long. Trimming stripped 3 bases from V and 7 bases from J, with 15 bases between. Germline CDR1 and CDR2: DFQATT and SNEGSKA (reference sequence). The CDR3 DNA reads as TGCAGTGCTAGGGAGAGGGGCAGAACTGGCTACACCTTC. Its protein is CSARERGRTGYTF.

The chain has TRBV7-2 and TRBJ2-1; 10 bases match TRBD2. With 6 bases clipped from V and 6 bases from J, the junction kept 11 bases outside the gene matches. The CDR3 loop spans 16 amino acids. Germline V lookup: CDR1 SGHTA, CDR2 FQGNSA. CDR3 residues: CASRHRSSGSFNEQFF. The DNA for the CDR3 is TGTGCCAGCAGACACCGGTCTAGCGGGAGCTTCAATGAGCAGTTCTTC.

This chain links TRBV29-1 with TRBJ2-1; 10 bases map to TRBD1. Losses at the gene ends were 3 bases for V and 11 bases for J; bases not matched to a gene: 7. Germline V gene sequence: CDR1 SQVTM, CDR2 ANQGSEA. This CDR3 is 13 amino acids long. CDR3 protein: CSVEEGGQGQQFF. The CDR3 DNA reads as TGCAGCGTTGAGGAGGGGGGACAGGGGCAGCAGTTCTTC.

On this clonotype: Germline is not matched at one junction end, which may reflect a read error. The rearrangement uses TRBV30 and TRBJ2-3, with D perhaps TRBD1 (7 bases). The CDR3 runs 12 residues. Germline V gene data show CDR1 as GTSNPN and CDR2 as SVGIG (reference sequence). The CDR3 region is CLCGTVTDTQYF. The DNA of the CDR3 is TGCCTCTGCGGGACAGTCACAGATACGCAGTATTTT.

The gene calls are TRBV29-1 and TRBJ1-1; the D gene is possibly TRBD1 (5 bases). V gave up 4 bases and J gave up 1 base, with 7 bases separating them. The germline CDR1 and CDR2 sequences are SQVTM and ANQGSEA. This CDR3 is built from 12 residues. CDR3 nucleotide sequence: TGCAGCGTTGGACAGACGAACACTGAAGCTTTCTTT. Translation: CSVGQTNTEAFF.

The chain has TRBV7-6 and TRBJ1-4, with D perhaps matching TRBD1 (5 bases). From germline, CDR1 is SGHVS and CDR2 FNYEAQ. The CDR3 extends over 14 amino acids. V was shortened by 5 bases and J by 8 bases, with 15 bases between the two germline ends. The CDR3 spells CASSNEGMREKLFF. The CDR3 DNA is TGTGCCAGCAGCAACGAGGGGATGCGGGAAAAACTGTTTTTT.

The chain links TRBV4-2 to TRBJ2-1; 9 bases line up with TRBD2. The DNA matches TRBJ2-7 better at its end, which makes the J call doubtful. Per germline, CDR1 LGHNA and CDR2 YNFKEQ. The CDR3 spans 17 residues. The CDR3 sequence is CASSQGGLGLATYEQYF. The CDR3 region has the DNA TGTGCCAGCAGCCAAGGGGGTCTTGGACTAGCGACCTACGAGCAGTACTTC.

Many counts were recorded for this clonotype. CDR3 protein: CASMLGQGIYNEQFF. CDR3 DNA sequence: TGTGCCAGCATGCTGGGACAGGGGATATACAATGAGCAGTTCTTC. V is TRBV7-2 and J is TRBJ2-1, with 10 positions matching TRBD1. Per the germline V gene, CDR1 is SGHTA and CDR2 is FQGNSA. The CDR3 loop spans 15 amino acids. V shed 7 bases, J shed 4 bases, and the junction held 7 bases outside the gene matches.

In this sample, this clonotype turned up once. Here the CDR3 DNA reads TGTGCCAGCAGTTTATTTTCAGGGGCGTACCAAGAGACCCAGTACTTC. Translating it yields CASSLFSGAYQETQYF. The rearrangement links TRBV28 to TRBJ2-5; perhaps TRBD1 as D (6 bases). CDR3 size: 16 residues. Germline V gene lookup returns CDR1 MDHEN and CDR2 SYDVKM. The V and J ends lost 1 base and 0 bases respectively, with 12 bases between them.

Comments on this clonotype: The junction differs from germline at one of its ends, possibly a read error. The V and J genes are TRBV24-1 and TRBJ1-5; no definite D call. Germline V gene data show CDR1 as KGHDR and CDR2 as SFDVKD. The CDR3 sequence is 13 residues long. CDR3 amino acids: CTTRGGSNQPQHF. The CDR3 DNA follows: TGTACCACCAGAGGAGGGAGCAATCAGCCCCAGCATTTT.

This clonotype occurred once. The chain links TRBV20-1 to TRBJ1-2, with a tentative D call TRBD1 (6 bases). CDR1 and CDR2 from the germline V gene are DFQATT and SNEGSKA (reference sequence). The CDR3 covers 10 residues. The CDR3 sequence is CSTGGAGYTF. The CDR3 coding sequence is TGCAGCACCGGGGGGGCGGGCTACACCTTC.

As concerns this clonotype: A much larger clone differs from this one at a single base, so this may be a read error. V usage is TRBV28 and J usage is TRBJ2-4, with D perhaps TRBD2 (5 bases). The CDR3 runs 12 residues. V shed 5 bases and J shed 13 bases, with 15 bases lying between them. The germline V gene encodes CDR1 MDHEN and CDR2 SYDVKM. Written as DNA, the CDR3 is TGTGCCAGCAGTGACCCTCCAGCGGAGCAGTACTTC. It specifies CASSDPPAEQYF.

The CDR3 DNA reads TGTGCCACCAGGGGACTCGACACAGATACGCAGTATTTT. This translates into CATRGLDTDTQYF. The rearrangement joins TRBV15 to TRBJ2-3, with TRBD2 as a possible D gene (6 bases). Germline-derived CDR1 and CDR2 are LNHNV and YYDKDF (reference sequence). There are 13 residues in the CDR3. V lost 6 bases to trimming and J lost 2 bases, with 9 bases between them.

V and J are TRBV3-1 and TRBJ2-1; 9 bases agree with TRBD2. Unmatched junction bases numbered 4, after V lost 2 bases and J lost 2 bases. Germline lookup yields CDR1 LGHDT and CDR2 YNNKEL (reference sequence). The CDR3 covers 16 residues. CDR3 sequence (DNA): TGTGCCAGCAGCCAAACGAGCGGGAGGCCCTACAATGAGCAGTTCTTC. Translation gives CASSQTSGRPYNEQFF.

The chain links TRBV29-1 to TRBJ2-3, with no clear D. Per germline, CDR1 SQVTM and CDR2 ANQGSEA. This CDR3 has 17 amino acids. The germline V and J ends were trimmed by 0 bases and 2 bases, with 18 bases remaining between them. The CDR3 nucleotides are TGCAGCGTTGAAGAATCGGGTAGTTGGGCTCCCACAGATACGCAGTATTTT. It encodes CSVEESGSWAPTDTQYF.

The chain joins TRBV29-1 to TRBJ2-7; tentatively, D is TRBD2 (6 bases). CDR3 length: 14 amino acids. V lost 4 bases and J 7 bases, leaving 20 bases between the germline ends. Germline V gene sequence: CDR1 SQVTM, CDR2 ANQGSEA. The CDR3 DNA sequence: TGCAGCGTTGTTTTTCCGCTGGACTACAATGAGCAGTACTTC. Residues: CSVVFPLDYNEQYF.